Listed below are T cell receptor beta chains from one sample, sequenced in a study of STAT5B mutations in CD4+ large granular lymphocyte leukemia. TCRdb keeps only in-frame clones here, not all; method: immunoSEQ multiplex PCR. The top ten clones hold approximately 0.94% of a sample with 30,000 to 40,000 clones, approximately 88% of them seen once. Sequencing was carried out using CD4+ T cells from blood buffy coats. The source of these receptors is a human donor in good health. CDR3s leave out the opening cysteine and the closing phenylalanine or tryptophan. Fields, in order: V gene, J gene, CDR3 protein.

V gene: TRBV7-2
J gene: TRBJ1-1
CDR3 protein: ASSLVGGSNTEAF

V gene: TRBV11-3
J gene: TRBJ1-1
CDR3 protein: ASRYDQLSTEAF

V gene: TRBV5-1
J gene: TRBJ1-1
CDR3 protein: ASSPWTLNTEAF

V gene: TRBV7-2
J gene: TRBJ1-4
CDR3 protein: ASSFQGGNEKLF

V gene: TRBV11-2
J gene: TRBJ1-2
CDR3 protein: ASSLVSPAYGYT

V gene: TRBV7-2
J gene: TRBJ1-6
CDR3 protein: ASGGSFSYNSPLH

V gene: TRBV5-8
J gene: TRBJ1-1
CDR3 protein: ASSLRRTGVPEAF

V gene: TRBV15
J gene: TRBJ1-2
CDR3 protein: ATSRETAEVYGYT

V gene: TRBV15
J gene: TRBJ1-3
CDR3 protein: ATSRGGQTGNTIY

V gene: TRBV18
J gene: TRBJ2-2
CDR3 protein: ASSPLKGTGELF

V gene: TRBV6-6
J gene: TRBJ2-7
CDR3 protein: ASTSTAIYEQY

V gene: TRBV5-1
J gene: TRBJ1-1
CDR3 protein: ASSLDDTEAF

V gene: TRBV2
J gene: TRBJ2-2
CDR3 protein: ASFDLPGQPNTGELF

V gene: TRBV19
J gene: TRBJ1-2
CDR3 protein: ASIKGDYGYT

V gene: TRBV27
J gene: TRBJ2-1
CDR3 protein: ASSPTGDSYNEQF

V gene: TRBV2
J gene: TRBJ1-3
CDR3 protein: ASSVGVSGNTIY

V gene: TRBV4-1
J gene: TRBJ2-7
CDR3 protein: ASRSRLGSYEQY

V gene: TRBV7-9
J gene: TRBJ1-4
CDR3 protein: ASSFRRTSTNEKLF

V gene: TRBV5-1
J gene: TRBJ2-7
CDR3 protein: ASSLRETGEQY

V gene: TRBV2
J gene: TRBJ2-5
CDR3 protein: ASHRETQY

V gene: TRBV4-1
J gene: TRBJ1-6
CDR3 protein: ASSHTGQGVSRSPLH

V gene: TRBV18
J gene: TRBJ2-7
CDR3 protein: ASSPRRQGGFDEQY

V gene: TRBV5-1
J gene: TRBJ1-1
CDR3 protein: ASTPLGWEEAF

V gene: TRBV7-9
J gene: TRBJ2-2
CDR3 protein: ATPIRGALISGELF

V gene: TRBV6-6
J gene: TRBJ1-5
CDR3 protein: ASRETGPATPQH

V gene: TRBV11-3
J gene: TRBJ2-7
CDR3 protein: ASSKTSGRLRNEQY

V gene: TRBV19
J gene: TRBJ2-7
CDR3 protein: ASSPGRLGEQY

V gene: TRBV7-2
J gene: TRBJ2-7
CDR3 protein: ASSFRGPYEQY

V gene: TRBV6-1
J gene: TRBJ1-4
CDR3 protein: ASIGGGATNEKLF

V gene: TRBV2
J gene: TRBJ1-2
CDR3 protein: ASSTSEVLYGYT

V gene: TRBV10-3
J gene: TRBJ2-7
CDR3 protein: AISAPHKQGSYEQY

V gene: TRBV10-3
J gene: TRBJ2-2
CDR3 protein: AILSTSGNTGELF

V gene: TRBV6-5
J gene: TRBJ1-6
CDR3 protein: ASADHGNSPLH

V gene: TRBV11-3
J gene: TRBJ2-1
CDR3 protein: ASSDIAGGNEQF

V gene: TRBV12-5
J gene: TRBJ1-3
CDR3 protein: ASGLERTDSGNTIY

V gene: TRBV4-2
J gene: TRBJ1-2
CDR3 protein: ASSQGGSYGYT

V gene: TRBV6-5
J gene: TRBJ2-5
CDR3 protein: ASRVTYGTTGTQY

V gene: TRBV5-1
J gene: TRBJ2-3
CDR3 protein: ASSLDNIEAEITDTQY

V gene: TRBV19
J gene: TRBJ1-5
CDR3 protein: ASSGTGGNQPQH

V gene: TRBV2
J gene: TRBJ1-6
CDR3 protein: ASSGGVVGSPLH

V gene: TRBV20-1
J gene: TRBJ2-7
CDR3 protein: SAGNLGQY

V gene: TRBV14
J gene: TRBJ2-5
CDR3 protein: ASSQHETQY

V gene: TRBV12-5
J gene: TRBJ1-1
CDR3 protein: ASGLVLGRGPSEAF